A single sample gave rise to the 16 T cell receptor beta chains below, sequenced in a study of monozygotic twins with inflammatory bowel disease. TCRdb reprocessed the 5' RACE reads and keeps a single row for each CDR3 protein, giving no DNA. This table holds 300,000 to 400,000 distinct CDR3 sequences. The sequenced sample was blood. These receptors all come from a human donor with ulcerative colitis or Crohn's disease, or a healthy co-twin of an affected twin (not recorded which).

CDR3: CASSQDLDSNEKLFF. The chain links TRBV4-3 to TRBJ1-4; TCRdb calls TRBD1, which cannot be checked without DNA. The CDR3 length is 15 residues. In germline, CDR1 is LGHNA, CDR2 YSLEER.

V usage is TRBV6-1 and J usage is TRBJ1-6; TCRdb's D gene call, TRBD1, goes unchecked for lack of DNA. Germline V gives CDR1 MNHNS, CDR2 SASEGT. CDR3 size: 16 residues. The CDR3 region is CASSELPGRHKSPLHF.

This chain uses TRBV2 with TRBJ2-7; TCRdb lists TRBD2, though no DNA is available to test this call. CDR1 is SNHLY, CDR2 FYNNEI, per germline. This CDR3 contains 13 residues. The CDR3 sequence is CASSEAERTRTFF. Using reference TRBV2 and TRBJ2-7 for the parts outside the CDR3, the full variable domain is EPEVTQTPSHQVTQMGQEVILRCVPISNHLYFYWYRQILGQKVEFLVSFYNNEISEKSEIFDDQFSVERPDGSNFTLKIRSTKLEDSAMYFCASSEAERTRTFFGPGTRLTVT.

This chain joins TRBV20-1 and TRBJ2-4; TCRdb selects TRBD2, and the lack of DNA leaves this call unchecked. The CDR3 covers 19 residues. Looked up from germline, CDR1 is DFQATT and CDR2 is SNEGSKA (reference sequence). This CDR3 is CSASKTGLAGSLAKNIQYF.

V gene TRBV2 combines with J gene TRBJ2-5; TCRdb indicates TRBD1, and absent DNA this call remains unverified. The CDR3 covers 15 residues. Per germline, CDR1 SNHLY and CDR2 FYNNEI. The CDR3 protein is CASRSIGGIGETQYF.

CDR3 residues: CASSLEAGDRTEAFF. This chain joins TRBV12-3 or TRBV12-4 and TRBJ1-1. The CDR3 covers 15 residues.

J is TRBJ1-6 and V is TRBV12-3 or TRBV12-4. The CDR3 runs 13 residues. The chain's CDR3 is CASSPGPFSPLHF.

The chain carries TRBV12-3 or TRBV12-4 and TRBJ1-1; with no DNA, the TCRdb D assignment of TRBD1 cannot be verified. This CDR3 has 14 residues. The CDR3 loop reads CASSLTGTNTEAFF.

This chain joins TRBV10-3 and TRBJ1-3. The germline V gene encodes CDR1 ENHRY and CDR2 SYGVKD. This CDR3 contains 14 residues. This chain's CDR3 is CAIQGSSSGNTIYF.

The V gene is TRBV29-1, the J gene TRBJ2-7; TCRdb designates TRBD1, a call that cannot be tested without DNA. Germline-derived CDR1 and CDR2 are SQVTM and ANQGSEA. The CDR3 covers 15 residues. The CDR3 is CSVEGVAGGSYEQYF.

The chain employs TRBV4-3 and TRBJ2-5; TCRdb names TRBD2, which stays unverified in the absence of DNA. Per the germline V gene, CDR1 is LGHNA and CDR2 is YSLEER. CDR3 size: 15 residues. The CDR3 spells CASSRTLAGWETQYF.

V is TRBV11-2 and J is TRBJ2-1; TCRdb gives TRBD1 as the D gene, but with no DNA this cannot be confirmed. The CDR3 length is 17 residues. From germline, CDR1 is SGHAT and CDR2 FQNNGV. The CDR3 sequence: CASSSVWGPPSHNEQFF.

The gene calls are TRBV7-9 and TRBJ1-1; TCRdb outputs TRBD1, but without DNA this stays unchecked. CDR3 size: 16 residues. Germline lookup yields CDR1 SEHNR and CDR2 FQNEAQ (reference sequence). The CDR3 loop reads CASSPRGGNLNTEAFF.

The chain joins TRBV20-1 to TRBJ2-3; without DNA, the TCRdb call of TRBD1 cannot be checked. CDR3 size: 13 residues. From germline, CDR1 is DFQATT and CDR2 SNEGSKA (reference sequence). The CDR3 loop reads CSASVGAEDTQYF.

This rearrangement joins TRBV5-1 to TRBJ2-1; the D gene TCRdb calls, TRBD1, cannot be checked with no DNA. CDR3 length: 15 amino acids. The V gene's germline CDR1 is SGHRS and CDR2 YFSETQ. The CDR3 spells CASSPTNGQGAEQFF.

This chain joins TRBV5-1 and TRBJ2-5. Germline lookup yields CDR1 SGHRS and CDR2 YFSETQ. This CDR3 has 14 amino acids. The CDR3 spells CASEKSGSQETQYF.